This T cell receptor beta chain was profiled in a study of blood T cell repertoires in COVID-19. Trimming removed 4 bases at V and 4 bases at J, with 13 bases between. CDR3 length equals 14 residues. Germline loops: CDR1 SGHTA, CDR2 FQGNSA. How the authors handled the data: Amplification from reference gene primers served as the basis for estimated nucleated cell counts. Only in-frame clones appear in the TCRdb table, and some are missing; sequencing was by immunoSEQ multiplex PCR. The V and J calls and clone size come from that table; D and trimming were worked out from the DNA. The sample includes about 350,000 clones, roughly 87% seen only once; the top ten take approximately 0.99%.

The origin of this receptor is a woman aged 25 to 39 who had recovered from COVID-19. The sequencing sample was made of PBMCs or T cells enriched from blood (not recorded which). This sequence joins TRBV7-2 and TRBJ2-5, with D tentatively TRBD2 (6 bases). CDR3: CASSSMTSTETQYF. CDR3 nucleotide sequence: TGTGCCAGCAGCTCGATGACTAGTACAGAGACCCAGTACTTC. Based on the CDR3 plus reference TRBV7-2 and TRBJ2-5, the full variable domain is GAGVSQSPSNKVTEKGKDVELRCDPISGHTALYWYRQSLGQGLEFLIYFQGNSAPDKSGLPSDRFSAERTGGSVSTLTIQRTQQEDSAVYLCASSSMTSTETQYFGPGTRLLVL.